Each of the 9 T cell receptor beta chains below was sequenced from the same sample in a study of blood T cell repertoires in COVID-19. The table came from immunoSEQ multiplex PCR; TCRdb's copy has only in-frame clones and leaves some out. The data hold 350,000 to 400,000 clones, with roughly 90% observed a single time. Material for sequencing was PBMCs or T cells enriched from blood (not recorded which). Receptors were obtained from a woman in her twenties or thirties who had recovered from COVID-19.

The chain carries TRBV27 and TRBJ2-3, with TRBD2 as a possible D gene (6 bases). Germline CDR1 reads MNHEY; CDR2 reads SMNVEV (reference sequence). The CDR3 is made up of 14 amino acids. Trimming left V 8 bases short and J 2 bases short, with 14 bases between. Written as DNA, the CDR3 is TGTGCCAGCCGTCGGGAGTTCAACACAGATACGCAGTATTTT. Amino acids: CASRREFNTDTQYF.

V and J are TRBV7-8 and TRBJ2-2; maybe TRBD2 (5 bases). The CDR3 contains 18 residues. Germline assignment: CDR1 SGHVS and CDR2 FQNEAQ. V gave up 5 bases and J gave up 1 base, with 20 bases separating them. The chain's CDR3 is CASSPLYSGRENTGELFF. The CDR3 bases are TGTGCCAGCAGCCCCCTATACTCAGGACGGGAGAACACCGGGGAGCTGTTTTTT.

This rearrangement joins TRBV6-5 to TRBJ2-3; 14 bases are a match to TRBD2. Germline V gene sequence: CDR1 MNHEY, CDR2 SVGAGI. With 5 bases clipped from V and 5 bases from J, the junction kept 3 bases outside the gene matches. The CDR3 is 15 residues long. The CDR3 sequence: CASSPGTSGRDTQYF. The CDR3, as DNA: TGTGCCAGCAGTCCCGGGACTAGCGGGAGAGATACGCAGTATTTT.

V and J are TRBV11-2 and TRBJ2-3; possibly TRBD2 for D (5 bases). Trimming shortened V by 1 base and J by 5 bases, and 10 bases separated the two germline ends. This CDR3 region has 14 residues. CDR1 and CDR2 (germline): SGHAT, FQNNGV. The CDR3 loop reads CASSLGTAGDTQYF. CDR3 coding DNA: TGTGCCAGCAGCTTAGGGACTGCGGGAGATACGCAGTATTTT.

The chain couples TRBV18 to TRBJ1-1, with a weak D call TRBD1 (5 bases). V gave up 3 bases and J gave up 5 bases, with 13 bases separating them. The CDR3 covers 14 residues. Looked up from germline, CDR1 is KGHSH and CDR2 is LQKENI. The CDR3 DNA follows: TGTGCCAGCTCACCGGGGCTTGGTGGGACTGAAGCTTTCTTT. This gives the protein CASSPGLGGTEAFF.

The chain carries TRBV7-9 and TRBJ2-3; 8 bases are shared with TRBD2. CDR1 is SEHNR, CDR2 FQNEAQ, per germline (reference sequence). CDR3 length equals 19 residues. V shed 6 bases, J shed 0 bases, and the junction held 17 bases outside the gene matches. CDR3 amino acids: CASSNSGTHPKPSTDTQYF. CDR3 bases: TGTGCCAGCAGTAATAGCGGGACCCACCCTAAGCCTAGCACAGATACGCAGTATTTT.

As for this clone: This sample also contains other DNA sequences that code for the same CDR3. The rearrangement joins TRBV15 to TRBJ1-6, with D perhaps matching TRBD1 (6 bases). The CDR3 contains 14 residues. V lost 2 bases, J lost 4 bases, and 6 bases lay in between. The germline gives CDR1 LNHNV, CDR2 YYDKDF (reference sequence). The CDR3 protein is CATSRQGYNSPLHF. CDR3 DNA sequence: TGTGCCACCAGCAGACAGGGGTATAATTCACCCCTCCACTTT.

The chain's CDR3 is CASMVANEKLFF. CDR3 DNA: TGTGCCAGCATGGTAGCTAATGAAAAACTGTTTTTT. V usage is TRBV28 and J usage is TRBJ1-4; D is ambiguous. V was clipped by 7 bases and J by 3 bases, with 6 bases between them. CDR1 is MDHEN, CDR2 SYDVKM, per germline. This CDR3 is 12 amino acids long.

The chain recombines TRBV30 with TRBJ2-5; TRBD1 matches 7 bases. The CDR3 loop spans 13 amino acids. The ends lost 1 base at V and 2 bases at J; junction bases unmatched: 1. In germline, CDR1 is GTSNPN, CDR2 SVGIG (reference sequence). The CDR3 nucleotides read TGTGCCTGGAGTGGGACAGGTCAAGAGACCCAGTACTTC. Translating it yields CAWSGTGQETQYF. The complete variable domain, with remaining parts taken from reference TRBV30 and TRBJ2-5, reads SQTIHQWPATLVQPVGSPLSLECTVEGTSNPNLYWYRQAAGRGLQLLFYSVGIGQISSEVPQNLSASRPQDRQFILSSKKLLLSDSGFYLCAWSGTGQETQYFGPGTRLLVL.